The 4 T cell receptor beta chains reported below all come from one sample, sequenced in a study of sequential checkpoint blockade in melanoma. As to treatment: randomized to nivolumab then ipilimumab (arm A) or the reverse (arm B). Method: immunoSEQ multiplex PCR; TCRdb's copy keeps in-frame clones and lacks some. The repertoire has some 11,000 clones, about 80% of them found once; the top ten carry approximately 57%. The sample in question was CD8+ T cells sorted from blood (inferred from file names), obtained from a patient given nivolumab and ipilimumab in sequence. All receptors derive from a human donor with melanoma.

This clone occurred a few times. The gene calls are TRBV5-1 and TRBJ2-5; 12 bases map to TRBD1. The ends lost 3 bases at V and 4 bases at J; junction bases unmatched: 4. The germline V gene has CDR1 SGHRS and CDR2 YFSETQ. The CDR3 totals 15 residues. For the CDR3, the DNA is TGCGCCAGCAGCTCCGGGACAGGGGGCTTAGAGACCCAGTACTTC. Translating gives CASSSGTGGLETQYF.

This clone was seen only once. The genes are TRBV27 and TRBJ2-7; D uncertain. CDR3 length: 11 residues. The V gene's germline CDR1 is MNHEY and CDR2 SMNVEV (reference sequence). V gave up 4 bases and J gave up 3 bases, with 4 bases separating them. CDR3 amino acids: CASSSGYEQYF. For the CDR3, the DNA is TGTGCCAGCAGTTCGGGCTACGAGCAGTACTTC.

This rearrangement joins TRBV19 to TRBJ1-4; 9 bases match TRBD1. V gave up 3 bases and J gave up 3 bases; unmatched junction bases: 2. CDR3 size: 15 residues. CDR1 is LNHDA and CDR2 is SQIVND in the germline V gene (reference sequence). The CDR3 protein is CASSMTGGSNEKLFF. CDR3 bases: TGTGCCAGTAGTATGACAGGGGGATCTAATGAAAAACTGTTTTTT.

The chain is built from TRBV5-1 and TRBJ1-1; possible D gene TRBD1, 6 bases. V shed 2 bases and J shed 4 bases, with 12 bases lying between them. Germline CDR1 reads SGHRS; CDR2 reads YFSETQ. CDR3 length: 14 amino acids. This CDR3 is CASSFGRGITEAFF. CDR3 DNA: TGCGCCAGCAGCTTTGGCAGGGGCATCACTGAAGCTTTCTTT.